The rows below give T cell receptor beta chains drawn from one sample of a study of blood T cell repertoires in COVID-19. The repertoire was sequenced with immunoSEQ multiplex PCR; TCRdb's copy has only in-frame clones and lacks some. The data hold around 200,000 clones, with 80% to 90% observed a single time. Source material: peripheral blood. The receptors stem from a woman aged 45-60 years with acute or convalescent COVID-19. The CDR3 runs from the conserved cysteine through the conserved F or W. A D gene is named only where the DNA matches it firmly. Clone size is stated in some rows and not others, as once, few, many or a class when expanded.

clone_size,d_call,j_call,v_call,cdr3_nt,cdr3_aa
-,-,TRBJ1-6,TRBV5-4,TGTGCCAGCAGCACAGGGTTTAATTCACCCCTCCACTTT,CASSTGFNSPLHF
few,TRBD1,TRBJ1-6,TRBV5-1,TGCGCCAGCAGCTTGGTGGGGGACAGGGGACCCCTCCACTTT,CASSLVGDRGPLHF
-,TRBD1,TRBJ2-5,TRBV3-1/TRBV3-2,TGTGCCAGCAGGAGCGGTTACAGGGGTGAGACCCAGTACTTC,CASRSGYRGETQYF
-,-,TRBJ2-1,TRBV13,TGTGCCAGCAGCCCCGGACAGAAAAACAATGAGCAGTTCTTC,CASSPGQKNNEQFF
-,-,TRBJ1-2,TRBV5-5,TGTGCCAGCACCCTCCTGGTGGACACTAACTATGGCTACACCTTC,CASTLLVDTNYGYTF
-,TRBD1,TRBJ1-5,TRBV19,TGTGCCAGTAGTAAAACTTCCGACAGGGGAGGTCAGCCCCAGCATTTT,CASSKTSDRGGQPQHF
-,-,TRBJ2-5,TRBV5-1,TGCGCCAGCAGCCCAGGACGAGGGACACTCCAAGAGACCCAGTACTTC,CASSPGRGTLQETQYF
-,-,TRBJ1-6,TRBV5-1,TGCGCCAGCAGCTTTGCAGGGAGGGATAATTCACCCCTCCACTTT,CASSFAGRDNSPLHF
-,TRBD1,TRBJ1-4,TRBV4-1,TGCGCCAGCAGCCAAGATTACGGGACAGGATTTACTGAAAAACTGTTTTTT,CASSQDYGTGFTEKLFF
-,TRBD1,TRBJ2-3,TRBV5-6,TGTGCCAGCAGCTCGGGACAGCGGAGCGTCACAGATACGCAGTATTTT,CASSSGQRSVTDTQYF
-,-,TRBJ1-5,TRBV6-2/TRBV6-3,TGTGCCAGCAGTTACCCGGCAGGGGTCTCCTCGAATCAGCCCCAGCATTTT,CASSYPAGVSSNQPQHF
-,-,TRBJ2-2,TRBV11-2,TGTGCCAGCAGCTTCCCTTCGGTGAACACCGGGGAGCTGTTTTTT,CASSFPSVNTGELFF
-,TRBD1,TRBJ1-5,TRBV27,TGTGCCAGCAGACTGGGACAGCCCACTCAGGGGCCCCAGCATTTT,CASRLGQPTQGPQHF
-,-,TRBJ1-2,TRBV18,TGTGCCAGCTCTGGAGGGCCCTTTAACTATGGCTACACCTTC,CASSGGPFNYGYTF
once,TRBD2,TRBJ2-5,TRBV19,TGTGCCAGTAGTATAGATCCGGTCGGGGGGAGAGAGACCCAGTACTTC,CASSIDPVGGRETQYF
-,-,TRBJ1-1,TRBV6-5,TGTGCCAGCAGTTACTCGGGGGGGGGCGTGAACACTGAAGCTTTCTTT,CASSYSGGGVNTEAFF
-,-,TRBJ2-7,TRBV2,TGTGCCAGCAGTGAAGGCGGGGTTCCCTACGAGCAGTACTTC,CASSEGGVPYEQYF
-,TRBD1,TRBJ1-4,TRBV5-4,TGTGCCAGCAGCTACCGACAGGGAACTAATGAAAAACTGTTTTTT,CASSYRQGTNEKLFF
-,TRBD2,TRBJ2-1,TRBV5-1,TGCGCCAGCAGCGTCTATACTAGCGGGATTTACAATGAGCAGTTCTTC,CASSVYTSGIYNEQFF
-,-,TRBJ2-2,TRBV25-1,TGTGCCAGCAGTGTTGGAGACGGCGGGATCGGGGAGCTGTTTTTT,CASSVGDGGIGELFF
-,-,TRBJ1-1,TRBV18,TGTGCCAGCGATATAGCGGGGGGAGCTGAAGCTTTCTTT,CASDIAGGAEAFF
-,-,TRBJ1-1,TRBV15,TGTGCCACCAGCAGCAGATCCGGAGGTTGGGACACTGAAGCTTTCTTT,CATSSRSGGWDTEAFF
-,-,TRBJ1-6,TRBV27,TGTGCCAGCAGTTATGGGGGGGCTGTGAGTTCACCCCTCCACTTT,CASSYGGAVSSPLHF
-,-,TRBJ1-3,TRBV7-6,TGTGCCAGCAGCTTAGAGGCCAGGGAAGCTGGAAACACCATATATTTT,CASSLEAREAGNTIYF
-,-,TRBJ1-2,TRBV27,TGTGCCAGCAGTTTTACCGGAAGATGGAGCTATGGCTACACCTTC,CASSFTGRWSYGYTF
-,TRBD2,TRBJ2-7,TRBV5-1,TGCGCCAGCAGCTTGGAGGCTAGCGGGGGGCCCTACGAGCAGTACTTC,CASSLEASGGPYEQYF
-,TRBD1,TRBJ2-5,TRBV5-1,TGCGCCAGCAGCCAGACCGGGACAGAAGAGACCCAGTACTTC,CASSQTGTEETQYF
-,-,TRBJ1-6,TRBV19,TGTGCCAGTAGTATTGTAGAGGGTTATAATTCACCCCTCCACTTT,CASSIVEGYNSPLHF
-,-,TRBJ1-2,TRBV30,TGTGCCTGGAGTGTAAAAGACAGGACCTTATCGGGCTACACCTTC,CAWSVKDRTLSGYTF
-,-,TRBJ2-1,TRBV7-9,TGTGCCAGCAGCTCAGACGGTCTGCGGAGGGACAATGAGCAGTTCTTC,CASSSDGLRRDNEQFF
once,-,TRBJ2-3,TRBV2,TGTGCCAGCAGTGTGGGCCCCACAGATACGCAGTATTTT,CASSVGPTDTQYF
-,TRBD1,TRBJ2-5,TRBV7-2,TGTGCCAGCAGCGGGACAGGGTTGGAGACCCAGTACTTC,CASSGTGLETQYF
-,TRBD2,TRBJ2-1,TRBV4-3,TGCGCCAGCAGCCAGACTAGCGCACGCTACAATGAGCAGTTCTTC,CASSQTSARYNEQFF
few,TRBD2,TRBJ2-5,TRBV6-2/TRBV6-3,TGTGCCAGCAGTTCATCTAGCGGGAGTTGGGAGACCCAGTACTTC,CASSSSSGSWETQYF
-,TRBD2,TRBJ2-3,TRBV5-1,TGCGCCAGCAGCCGGGGACTAGCGGGGGCATTCACAGATACGCAGTATTTT,CASSRGLAGAFTDTQYF
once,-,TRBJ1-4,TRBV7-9,TGTGCCAGCAGCCCCCGCGATGAAAAACTGTTTTTT,CASSPRDEKLFF
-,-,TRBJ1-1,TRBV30,TGTGCCTGGACAGGGTGGACTGAAGCTTTCTTT,CAWTGWTEAFF
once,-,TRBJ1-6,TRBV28,TGTGCCAGCAATACGGGGGAAAATGCCGGGCGAGCGAGTGCCTGGAATTCACCCCTCCACTTT,CASNTGENAGRASAWNSPLHF
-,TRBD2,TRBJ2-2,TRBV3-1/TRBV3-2,TGTGCCAGCAGCCTTTTCGGACTAGCGGCGAACACCGGGGAGCTGTTTTTT,CASSLFGLAANTGELFF
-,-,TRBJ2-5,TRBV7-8,TGTGCCAGCAGCCTACAAGAGACCCAGTACTTC,CASSLQETQYF
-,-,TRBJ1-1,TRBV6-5,TGTGCCAGCAGTTACTCTAGCAGGAACACTGAAGCTTTCTTT,CASSYSSRNTEAFF
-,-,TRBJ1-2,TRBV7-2,TGTGCCAGCAACTTGGACAGTAACTATGGCTACACCTTC,CASNLDSNYGYTF
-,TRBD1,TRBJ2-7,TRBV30,TGTGCCTGGAGTGTAGGGACAGGGGTAACCCACGAGCAGTACTTC,CAWSVGTGVTHEQYF
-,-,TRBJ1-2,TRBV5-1,TGCGCCAGCAGCTTTTCGGGGGGACGGGACTATGGCTACACCTTC,CASSFSGGRDYGYTF
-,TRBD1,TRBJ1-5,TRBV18,TGTGCCAGCTCACCGGGACAGGGGACGCAGCCCCAGCATTTT,CASSPGQGTQPQHF
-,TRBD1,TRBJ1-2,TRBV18,TGTGCCAGCTCTCCGGGACAGGGTCCGCTTAGTTACACCTTC,CASSPGQGPLSYTF
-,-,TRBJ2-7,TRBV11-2,TGTGCCAGCAGCTTCGGGGATACCTACGAGCAGTACTTC,CASSFGDTYEQYF
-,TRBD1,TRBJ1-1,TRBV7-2,TGTGCCAGCAGCTTATATACAACAGGGGCTAGTGAAGCTTTCTTT,CASSLYTTGASEAFF
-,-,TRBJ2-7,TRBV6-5,TGTGCCAGCAGTTACCGGAGTTCCCCGGGTGAGCAGTACTTC,CASSYRSSPGEQYF
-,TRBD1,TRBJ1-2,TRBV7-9,TGTGCCAGCAGCCAACAGGGGGCGCCTGGCTACACCTTC,CASSQQGAPGYTF
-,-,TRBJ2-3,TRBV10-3,TGTGCCATCAGGCCCGGCGGGCCGACAGATACGCAGTATTTT,CAIRPGGPTDTQYF
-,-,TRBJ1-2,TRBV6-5,TGTGCCAGCAGTTACGCCCGGGGTAACTATGGCTACACCTTC,CASSYARGNYGYTF
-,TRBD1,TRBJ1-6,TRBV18,TGTGCCAGCTCACAAACACAGGGGGCTCAGGGTTCACCCCTCCACTTT,CASSQTQGAQGSPLHF
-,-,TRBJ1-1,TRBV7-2,TGTGCCAGCAGCCCCCGTTCAGGGGATACTGAAGCTTTCTTT,CASSPRSGDTEAFF
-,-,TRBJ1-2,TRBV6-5,TGTGCCAGCAGCTATAGGACCACGAGGGGGGGTGGCTACACCTTC,CASSYRTTRGGGYTF
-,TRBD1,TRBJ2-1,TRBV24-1,TGTGCCACCAGTGCCGGGACAGGGATCAATGAGCAGTTCTTC,CATSAGTGINEQFF
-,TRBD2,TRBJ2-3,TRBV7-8,TGTGCCAGCAGCTTAGGATGGCTAGCGGGGGGGGAGAGCACAGATACGCAGTATTTT,CASSLGWLAGGESTDTQYF